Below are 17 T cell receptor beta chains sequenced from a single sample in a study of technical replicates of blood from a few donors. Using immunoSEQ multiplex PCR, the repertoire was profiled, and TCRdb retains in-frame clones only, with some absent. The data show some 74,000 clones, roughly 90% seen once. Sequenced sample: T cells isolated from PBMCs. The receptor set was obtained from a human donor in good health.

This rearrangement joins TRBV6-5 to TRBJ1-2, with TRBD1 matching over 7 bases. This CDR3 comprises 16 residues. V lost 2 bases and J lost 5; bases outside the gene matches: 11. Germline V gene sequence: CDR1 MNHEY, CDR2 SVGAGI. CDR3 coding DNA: TGTGCCAGCAGTTACCGCATCACCGGGACAGTGTATGGCTACACCTTC. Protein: CASSYRITGTVYGYTF.

In DNA, the CDR3 is TGCGCCAGCAGCCAACCCGCCGGACAGACGGAGGAGACCCAGTACTTC. Encoded protein: CASSQPAGQTEETQYF. The V and J genes are TRBV4-1 and TRBJ2-5; the D gene is possibly TRBD1 (6 bases). This CDR3 has 16 residues. CDR1 is MGHRA, CDR2 YSYEKL, per germline. V was clipped by 2 bases and J by 5 bases, with 18 bases between them.

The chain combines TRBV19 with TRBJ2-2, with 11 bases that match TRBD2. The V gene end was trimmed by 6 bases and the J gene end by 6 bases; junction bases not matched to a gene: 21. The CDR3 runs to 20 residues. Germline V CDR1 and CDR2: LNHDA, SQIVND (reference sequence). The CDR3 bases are TGTGCCAGTAGAAGGCCAGGCAGCGAATCGAGACTAGCGGGGTCCGGGGAGCTGTTTTTT. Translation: CASRRPGSESRLAGSGELFF.

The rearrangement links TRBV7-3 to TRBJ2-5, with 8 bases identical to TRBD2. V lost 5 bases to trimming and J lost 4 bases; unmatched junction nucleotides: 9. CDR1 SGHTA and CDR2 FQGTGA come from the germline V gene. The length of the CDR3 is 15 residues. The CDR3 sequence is CASSRGLGGVETQYF. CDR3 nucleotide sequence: TGTGCCAGCAGCCGGGGACTAGGTGGGGTAGAGACCCAGTACTTC.

CDR3 amino acids: CASTVFFGREGPPDTQYF. Here the CDR3 DNA reads TGTGCCAGCACCGTTTTTTTTGGGCGGGAGGGCCCCCCAGATACGCAGTATTTT. This chain joins TRBV7-2 and TRBJ2-3; 9 positions match TRBD2. The CDR3 is 18 residues long. Per the germline V gene, CDR1 is SGHTA and CDR2 is FQGNSA. V lost 7 bases to trimming and J lost 4 bases; unmatched junction nucleotides: 18. Together with reference TRBV7-2 and TRBJ2-3, the CDR3 gives the full variable domain: GAGVSQSPSNKVTEKGKDVELRCDPISGHTALYWYRQSLGQGLEFLIYFQGNSAPDKSGLPSDRFSAERTGGSVSTLTIQRTQQEDSAVYLCASTVFFGREGPPDTQYFGPGTRLTVL.

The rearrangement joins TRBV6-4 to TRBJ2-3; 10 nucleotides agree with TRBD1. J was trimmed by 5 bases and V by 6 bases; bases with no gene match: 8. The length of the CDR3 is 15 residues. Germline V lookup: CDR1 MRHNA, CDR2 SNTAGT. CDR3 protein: CASSSQGQGGDTQYF. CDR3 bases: TGTGCCAGCAGCTCTCAAGGACAGGGGGGAGATACGCAGTATTTT.

CDR3 in amino acids: CASSLSVSLLGSGANVLTF. CDR3 sequence (DNA): TGCGCCAGCAGCTTGAGTGTTTCCTTACTCGGCTCTGGGGCCAACGTCCTGACTTTC. The chain has TRBV5-1 and TRBJ2-6, with unresolved D. Germline V CDR1 and CDR2: SGHRS, YFSETQ. CDR3 length: 19 residues. Trimming took off 1 base at V and 0 bases at J, with 17 bases between the two ends.

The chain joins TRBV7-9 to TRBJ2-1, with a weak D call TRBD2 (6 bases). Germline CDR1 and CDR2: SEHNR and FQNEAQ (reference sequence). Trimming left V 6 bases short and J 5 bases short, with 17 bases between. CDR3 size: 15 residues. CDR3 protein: CASSPTGVAHNEQFF. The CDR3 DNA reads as TGTGCCAGCAGTCCTACGGGAGTTGCGCACAATGAGCAGTTCTTC.

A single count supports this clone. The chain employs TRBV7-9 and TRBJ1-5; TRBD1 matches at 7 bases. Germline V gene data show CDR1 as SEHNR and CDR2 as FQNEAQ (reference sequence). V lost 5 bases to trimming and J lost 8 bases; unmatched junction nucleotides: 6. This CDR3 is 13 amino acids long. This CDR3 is CASSPGQFKPQHF. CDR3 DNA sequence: TGTGCCAGCAGCCCGGGACAGTTTAAGCCCCAGCATTTT.

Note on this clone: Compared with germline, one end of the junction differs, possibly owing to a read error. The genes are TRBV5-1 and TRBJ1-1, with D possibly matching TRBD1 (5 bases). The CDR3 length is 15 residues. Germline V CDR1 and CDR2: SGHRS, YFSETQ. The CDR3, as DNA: TGCGCCAGCAGTTTGGGGCGAGGGACTGACACTGAAGCTTTCTTT. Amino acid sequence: CASSLGRGTDTEAFF.

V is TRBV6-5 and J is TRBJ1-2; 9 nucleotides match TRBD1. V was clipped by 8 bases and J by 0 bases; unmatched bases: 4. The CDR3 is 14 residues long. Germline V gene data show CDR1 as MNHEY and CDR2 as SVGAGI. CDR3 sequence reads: CASGRDRANYGYTF. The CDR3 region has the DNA TGTGCCAGCGGAAGGGACAGGGCTAACTATGGCTACACCTTC.

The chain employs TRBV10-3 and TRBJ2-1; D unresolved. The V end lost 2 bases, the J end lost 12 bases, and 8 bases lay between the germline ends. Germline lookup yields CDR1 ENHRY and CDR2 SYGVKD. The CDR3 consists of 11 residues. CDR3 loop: CAISEATVQFF. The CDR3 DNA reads TGTGCCATCAGTGAGGCTACTGTGCAGTTCTTC.

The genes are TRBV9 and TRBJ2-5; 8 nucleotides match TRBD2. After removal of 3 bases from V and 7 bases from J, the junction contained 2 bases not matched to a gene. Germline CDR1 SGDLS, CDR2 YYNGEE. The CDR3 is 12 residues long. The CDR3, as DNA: TGTGCCAGCAGCGAGAGCGGGGGGACCCAGTACTTC. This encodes CASSESGGTQYF.

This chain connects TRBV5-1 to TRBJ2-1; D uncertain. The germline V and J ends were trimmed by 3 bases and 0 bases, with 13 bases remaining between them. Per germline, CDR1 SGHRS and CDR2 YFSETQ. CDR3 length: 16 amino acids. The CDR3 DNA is TGCGCCAGCAGCTGGTACGGAGACTCCTCCTACAATGAGCAGTTCTTC. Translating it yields CASSWYGDSSYNEQFF.

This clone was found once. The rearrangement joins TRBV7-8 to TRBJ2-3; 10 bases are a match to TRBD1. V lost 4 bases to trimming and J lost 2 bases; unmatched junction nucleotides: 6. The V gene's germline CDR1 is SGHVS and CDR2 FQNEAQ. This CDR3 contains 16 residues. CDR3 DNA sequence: TGTGCCAGCAGCTCGGAGACAGGGGGCCTCACAGATACGCAGTATTTT. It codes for CASSSETGGLTDTQYF.

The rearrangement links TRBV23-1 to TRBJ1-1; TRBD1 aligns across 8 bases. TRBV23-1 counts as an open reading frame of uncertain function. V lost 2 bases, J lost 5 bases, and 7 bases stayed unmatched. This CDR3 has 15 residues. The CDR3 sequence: CASSQPPQGVTEAFF. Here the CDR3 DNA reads TGCGCCAGCAGTCAACCACCACAGGGGGTAACTGAAGCTTTCTTT.

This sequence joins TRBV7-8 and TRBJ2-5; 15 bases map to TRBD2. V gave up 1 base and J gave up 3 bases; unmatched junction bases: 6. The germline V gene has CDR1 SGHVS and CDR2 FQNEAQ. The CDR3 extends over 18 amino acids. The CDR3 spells CASSLVGLAGGFEETQYF. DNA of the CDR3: TGTGCCAGCAGCTTAGTGGGACTAGCGGGAGGATTCGAAGAGACCCAGTACTTC.